This is a list of T cell receptor beta chains from one sample in a study of OX40 agonist ivuxolimab in advanced cancers. TCRdb keeps only in-frame clones here, not all; method: immunoSEQ multiplex PCR. The sample has tens of thousands of clones; around three quarters are singletons. The specimen was CD4+ or CD8+ T cells sorted from blood, collected in a trial of the OX40 agonist ivuxolimab. All receptors come from an adult with an advanced solid tumor such as melanoma, head and neck, liver or kidney cancer. CDR3s include the opening cysteine and the closing phenylalanine or tryptophan.

V	length	J	CDR3
TRBV4-1	13	TRBJ1-1	CASSHEGGTEAFF
TRBV7-9	17	TRBJ2-2	CASSPGQGGTNTGELFF
TRBV5-1	18	TRBJ1-1	CASSSKPGQGIGNTEAFF
TRBV7-9	12	TRBJ2-2	CAVGRDTGELFF
TRBV4-2	16	TRBJ1-2	CASSQEWGQGSYGYTF
TRBV5-4	11	TRBJ1-1	CASSGGREAFF
TRBV5-5	15	TRBJ2-3	CASSLNWGGADTQYF
TRBV20-1	10	TRBJ1-4	CSAREEKLFF
TRBV6-5	12	TRBJ1-2	CASSWTGDGYTF
TRBV25-1	12	TRBJ1-1	CASSELRTGAFF
TRBV29-1	12	TRBJ1-1	CSGTGIRTEAFF
TRBV11-2	17	TRBJ2-1	CASSPGGVRRDYNEQFF
TRBV19	13	TRBJ2-5	CASSSDVVGTQYF
TRBV7-6	14	TRBJ1-4	CASSQDRGQEKLFF
TRBV19	14	TRBJ2-5	CASSLRTGQKTQYF
TRBV4-1	19	TRBJ1-6	CASSREPWDSTTYNSPLHF
TRBV6-5	13	TRBJ1-2	CASSRDGRYGYTF
TRBV19	13	TRBJ1-1	CASSIDLWTEAFF
TRBV10-3	13	TRBJ2-7	CAIRRQGVGEQYF
TRBV4-1	14	TRBJ1-2	CASSQGGANYGYTF
TRBV12-5	13	TRBJ2-3	CASGPGDTDTQYF
TRBV30	13	TRBJ2-3	CAWSRGGADTQYF
TRBV13	13	TRBJ2-1	CASSPKGSNEQFF
TRBV6-6	14	TRBJ1-6	CASSKSRDNSPLHF
TRBV6-6	15	TRBJ1-5	CASSQSVQGRQPQHF
TRBV13	14	TRBJ1-1	CASSRGGGGRRAFF
TRBV30	14	TRBJ1-5	CAWRLGGSNQPQHF
TRBV2	10	TRBJ1-1	CASSEQGAFF
TRBV5-1	15	TRBJ2-5	CASSTAGSGGETQYF
TRBV30	13	TRBJ2-7	CAWRTGGLREQYF
TRBV29-1	14	TRBJ1-2	CSVEESGRSYGYTF
TRBV6-5	14	TRBJ2-7	CASSYPDRGYEQYF
TRBV19	13	TRBJ2-7	CASSFGRAGEQYF
TRBV27	14	TRBJ2-5	CASSLLSQIETQYF
TRBV10-3	15	TRBJ1-2	CAISGDRAYGYGYTF
TRBV11-2	14	TRBJ2-7	CASSYGTVDYEQYF
TRBV6-5	11	TRBJ1-1	CASRPGGEAFF
TRBV27	11	TRBJ1-1	CASSSNTEAFF
TRBV7-9	13	TRBJ1-2	CASSSDRFYGYTF